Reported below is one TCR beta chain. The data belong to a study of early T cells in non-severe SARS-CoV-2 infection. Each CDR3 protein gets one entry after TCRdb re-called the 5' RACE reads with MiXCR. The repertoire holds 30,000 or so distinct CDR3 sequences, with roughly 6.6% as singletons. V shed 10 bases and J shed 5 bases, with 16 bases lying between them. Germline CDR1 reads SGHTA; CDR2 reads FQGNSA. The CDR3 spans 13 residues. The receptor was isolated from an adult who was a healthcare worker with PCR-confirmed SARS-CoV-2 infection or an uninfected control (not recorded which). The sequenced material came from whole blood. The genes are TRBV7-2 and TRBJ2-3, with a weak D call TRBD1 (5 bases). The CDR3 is CATAQGILDTQYF. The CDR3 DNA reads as TGTGCCACCGCTCAGGGCATTTTAGATACGCAGTATTTT.